This TCR beta chain was sequenced for a study of OX40 agonist ivuxolimab in advanced cancers. The V and J ends lost 5 bases and 0 bases respectively, with 20 bases between them. Germline V CDR1 and CDR2: SGHAT, FQNNGV. The CDR3 runs to 17 residues. With autoimmune disease history or systemic immunosuppression, patients were excluded. The protocol was immunoSEQ multiplex PCR, while the TCRdb copy is restricted to in-frame clones and leaves out a portion. Of around 35,000 clones listed, around 85% are singletons. The V call is TRBV11-2, the J call TRBJ2-7, with D possibly matching TRBD1 (6 bases). Sample: CD4+ or CD8+ T cells sorted from blood, taken in a trial of the OX40 agonist ivuxolimab. This receptor was obtained from an adult with an advanced solid tumor such as melanoma, head and neck, liver or kidney cancer. The CDR3: CASSHSAWDKISYEQYF. The CDR3 DNA follows: TGTGCCAGCAGCCACAGTGCCTGGGACAAGATCTCCTACGAGCAGTACTTC.